This TCR beta chain was profiled in a study of OX40 agonist ivuxolimab in advanced cancers. Study outcomes and limitations: In the 0.1 to 3.0 mg/kg range, CD4+ and CD8+ blood T cells had expanded clonally by week 6.

About this clone: Its cognate antigen is unknown.

Trimming removed 5 bases from V and 0 bases from J, with 7 bases in between. The CDR3 is 13 amino acids. From germline, CDR1 is SEHNR and CDR2 FQNEAQ (reference sequence). Profiled with immunoSEQ multiplex PCR; TCRdb holds only in-frame clones, not every one. The sample consists of about 45,000 clones, roughly 82% of them appearing once. The sequenced sample was CD4+ or CD8+ T cells sorted from blood, obtained in a trial of the OX40 agonist ivuxolimab. The V call is TRBV7-9, the J call TRBJ1-1; D remains unclear. This sequence was found in an adult with an advanced solid tumor such as melanoma, head and neck, liver or kidney cancer. DNA for the CDR3: TGTGCCAGCAGCCATGACATGAACACTGAAGCTTTCTTT. This codes for CASSHDMNTEAFF.